These T cell receptor beta chains were read from a single sample in a study of blood T cell repertoires in COVID-19. Using immunoSEQ multiplex PCR, the repertoire was profiled, and TCRdb retains in-frame clones only, with some absent. The repertoire holds about 530,000 clones, with 85% to 90% as singletons. What was sequenced was peripheral blood. The receptors stem from a woman aged 50 to 60 with COVID-19, enrolled during active disease. Both conserved end residues are part of each CDR3. The D gene is left open where the match is weak. Size is omitted from some rows. Given values are once, few, many or a class for expanded clones.

V gene	D gene	CDR3 length	clone size	J gene	CDR3 protein	CDR3 DNA
TRBV24-1	.	15	.	TRBJ1-2	CATSDRRREGYGYTF	TGTGCCACCAGTGATCGACGCAGGGAAGGTTATGGCTACACCTTC
TRBV24-1	TRBD2	15	once	TRBJ2-1	CATSGYGGRGDEQFF	TGTGCCACCAGTGGATACGGGGGGCGGGGGGATGAGCAGTTCTTC
TRBV29-1	.	15	.	TRBJ1-5	CSVESPRQSHQPQHF	TGCAGCGTTGAGTCTCCCCGACAGAGTCATCAGCCCCAGCATTTT
TRBV18	TRBD2	16	.	TRBJ2-3	CASSPEAGGNTDTQYF	TGTGCCAGCTCACCAGAAGCGGGGGGAAACACAGATACGCAGTATTTT
TRBV2	TRBD2	15	.	TRBJ2-1	CASSLSSGGSREQFF	TGTGCCAGCAGTCTCTCTAGCGGGGGCTCCCGTGAGCAGTTCTTC
TRBV6-5	TRBD1	15	.	TRBJ1-2	CASRTGYNSNYGYTF	TGTGCCAGCCGGACAGGGTATAACTCTAACTATGGCTACACCTTC
TRBV30	.	15	.	TRBJ1-3	CAWSMTPSSGNTIYF	TGTGCCTGGAGTATGACACCGAGCTCTGGAAACACCATATATTTT
TRBV6-5	.	15	.	TRBJ2-7	CASRRAGDIFREQYF	TGTGCCAGCAGGCGTGCGGGGGACATCTTTCGCGAGCAGTACTTC
TRBV4-1	TRBD2	17	.	TRBJ2-3	CASRRGRLAGVPDTQYF	TGCGCCAGCCGCAGGGGGCGGCTAGCGGGGGTTCCAGATACGCAGTATTTT
TRBV28	.	16	.	TRBJ1-2	CASSFFGQGANYGYTF	.
TRBV19	.	12	once	TRBJ2-5	CASSESSGTQYF	TGTGCCAGTAGTGAAAGCAGCGGGACCCAGTACTTC
TRBV6-1	.	12	.	TRBJ1-1	CASSEAKREAFF	TGTGCCAGCAGTGAAGCGAAGCGTGAAGCTTTCTTT
TRBV7-9	.	16	.	TRBJ1-3	CASSSVQGIVGNTIYF	TGTGCCAGCAGCTCGGTACAGGGAATAGTAGGAAACACCATATATTTT
TRBV18	.	15	.	TRBJ1-1	CASSLPGTQNTEAFF	TGTGCCAGCTCACTCCCGGGGACACAGAACACTGAAGCTTTCTTT
TRBV9	TRBD1	12	.	TRBJ2-1	CASSDRTGEMLF	TGTGCCAGCAGCGACCGGACAGGTGAAATGCTCTTC
TRBV7-2	TRBD1	16	.	TRBJ1-5	CASSSLGQGRGQPQHF	TGTGCCAGCAGCTCCCTGGGACAGGGCAGGGGGCAGCCCCAGCATTTT
TRBV6-6	.	11	.	TRBJ2-5	CASRSQETQYF	TGTGCCAGCAGATCTCAAGAGACCCAGTACTTC
TRBV24-1	.	15	.	TRBJ1-2	CATSDSGEGPYGYTF	TGTGCCACCAGTGACTCGGGGGAGGGCCCCTATGGCTACACCTTC
TRBV19	TRBD1	15	.	TRBJ1-2	CASSSRTGLGYGYTF	TGTGCCAGTAGTTCCCGGACAGGGTTGGGATATGGCTACACCTTC
TRBV29-1	TRBD2	14	.	TRBJ2-3	CSVVAGGSTDTQYF	TGCAGCGTCGTAGCGGGGGGCAGCACAGATACGCAGTATTTT
TRBV6-5	.	11	.	TRBJ1-1	CASSRQTEAFF	TGTGCCAGCAGCCGACAGACTGAAGCTTTCTTT
TRBV5-8	.	13	.	TRBJ1-2	CASSLGPSEGTTF	TGTGCCAGCAGCCTAGGACCCTCGGAGGGTACAACCTTC
TRBV24-1	.	12	.	TRBJ2-5	CATIPSPGTQYF	TGTGCCACCATCCCTTCCCCGGGGACCCAGTACTTC
TRBV5-1	TRBD1	14	.	TRBJ1-5	CASSPDRDGQPQHF	TGCGCCAGCAGCCCCGACAGGGATGGTCAGCCCCAGCATTTT
TRBV5-6	.	17	.	TRBJ2-2	CASSYISRGSSAGELFF	TGTGCCAGCAGCTACATTAGCCGGGGGTCCTCTGCCGGGGAGCTGTTTTTT
TRBV7-9	TRBD1	17	few	TRBJ1-6	CASSQTLSRGINSPLHF	TGTGCCAGCAGCCAGACCCTTTCCAGGGGGATTAATTCACCCCTCCACTTT
TRBV5-1	.	15	.	TRBJ2-1	CASSLPRGSYNEQFF	TGCGCCAGCAGCTTACCCAGGGGCTCCTACAATGAGCAGTTCTTC
TRBV5-4	.	15	.	TRBJ2-3	CASSARGSSTDTQYF	TGTGCCAGCAGCGCCAGAGGATCTAGCACAGATACGCAGTATTTT
TRBV18	.	15	few	TRBJ1-3	CASSPSSSSGNTIYF	TGTGCCAGCTCCCCCTCCTCGAGCTCTGGAAACACCATATATTTT
TRBV5-4	TRBD1	16	.	TRBJ2-2	CASSSWTGEVTGELFF	TGTGCCAGCAGCTCTTGGACAGGGGAGGTAACCGGGGAGCTGTTTTTT
TRBV3-1/TRBV3-2	TRBD2	14	.	TRBJ2-4	CASSQALAGDIQYF	TGTGCCAGCAGCCAAGCGCTAGCGGGGGACATTCAGTACTTC
TRBV7-9	.	13	once	TRBJ2-2	CASSFGQPGELFF	TGTGCCAGCAGCTTTGGACAGCCCGGGGAGCTGTTTTTT
TRBV5-1	TRBD1	16	.	TRBJ1-1	CASSLTNTGGNTEAFF	TGCGCCAGCAGCTTGACTAACACAGGGGGGAACACTGAAGCTTTCTTT
TRBV5-5	.	14	.	TRBJ2-7	CASSPRAALGEQYF	TGTGCCAGCAGCCCGCGGGCGGCCCTGGGGGAGCAGTACTTC
TRBV30	.	15	few	TRBJ1-1	CAWSIPLLRGTEAFF	TGTGCCTGGAGTATCCCTTTACTTAGAGGGACTGAAGCTTTCTTT
TRBV21-1	.	20	.	TRBJ2-1	CASSKPILPSGQGPYNEQFF	TGTGCCAGCAGCAAACCCATCCTTCCGTCCGGACAGGGACCCTACAATGAGCAGTTCTTC
TRBV5-4	.	13	.	TRBJ2-3	CASSVTGTDTQYF	TGTGCCAGCAGCGTTACAGGCACAGATACGCAGTATTTT
TRBV5-1	.	14	.	TRBJ1-2	CASSSRTGNYGYTF	TGCGCCAGCAGCTCCCGGACGGGAAACTATGGCTACACCTTC
TRBV7-3	TRBD1	17	.	TRBJ2-6	CASSPPTGNSGANVLTF	TGTGCCAGCAGCCCCCCGACAGGGAACTCTGGGGCCAACGTCCTGACTTTC
TRBV2	TRBD1	18	once	TRBJ1-1	CASSEPPHRNDRDGEAFF	TGTGCCAGCAGTGAACCCCCCCACCGCAACGACAGGGATGGGGAAGCTTTCTTT
TRBV7-9	.	14	.	TRBJ1-1	CASSLEQSNTEAFF	TGTGCCAGCAGCTTAGAACAGTCGAACACTGAAGCTTTCTTT
TRBV11-1	TRBD1	16	.	TRBJ1-1	CASSYTWDSLNTEAFF	TGTGCCAGCAGCTATACCTGGGACAGCTTGAACACTGAAGCTTTCTTT
TRBV5-6	.	12	.	TRBJ1-4	CVSSATNEKLFF	TGTGTCTCCTCCGCAACTAATGAAAAACTGTTTTTT
TRBV18	.	14	.	TRBJ2-5	CASSPLTRGETQYF	TGTGCCAGCTCACCCCTGACTAGGGGAGAGACCCAGTACTTC
TRBV5-5	.	14	.	TRBJ2-7	CASSLMDSGYEQYF	TGTGCCAGCAGCCTCATGGACAGTGGGTACGAGCAGTACTTC